This record looks at one T cell receptor (beta chain) sequence and its context. This record belongs to a study of T cells in Graves' hyperthyroidism and ophthalmopathy. Study at large: Pretreatment peripheral blood was obtained at initial diagnosis.

RNA transcripts served as the template for amplifying TCR beta CDR3 regions. The primer set for the first-round RT-PCR of the TCR CDR3 was HTBI. A single record per CDR3 protein comes from TCRdb applying MiXCR to the multiplex PCR reads. The sample consists of about 560,000 distinct CDR3 sequences, over 15% of them appearing once. Diagnosis rested on symptoms, serum thyroxine and TRAb, thyroid ultrasound, and orbital computed tomography. Extraction of PBMCs used roughly 9.6 ml of fresh peripheral blood. The sequenced sample consisted of blood. This clonotype originated in a young woman with Graves' hyperthyroidism.

The CDR3 DNA reads TGTGCCAGCAGCCGGTCCTTTAGGGGGGAAGAAGAAAAACTGTTTTTT. Translation gives CASSRSFRGEEEKLFF. The chain couples TRBV4-2 to TRBJ1-4, with a tentative D call TRBD1 (6 bases). The CDR3 has 16 residues. CDR1 is LGHNA, CDR2 YNFKEQ, per germline. The germline V and J ends were trimmed by 4 bases and 8 bases, with 20 bases remaining between them.